The 19 T cell receptor beta chains in this list originate from one sample, sequenced in a study of T cells of healthy individuals. MiXCR, run by TCRdb on the 5' RACE reads, gives a single entry per CDR3 protein. The sample lists approximately 58,000 distinct CDR3 sequences, approximately 15% seen once, with around 15% in the top ten. The receptors shown here come from a human donor in good health.

This clonotype occurred a few times. The gene calls are TRBV7-9 and TRBJ2-3, with unresolved D. Germline values: CDR1 SEHNR, CDR2 FQNEAQ (reference sequence). Trimming stripped 5 bases from V and 6 bases from J, with 12 bases between. The CDR3 runs 13 residues. The CDR3 reads CASSLPQGDTQYF. The DNA for the CDR3 is TGTGCCAGCAGCCTACCACAAGGTGATACGCAGTATTTT.

This clonotype showed up many times. The gene calls are TRBV7-2 and TRBJ2-7, with 13 bases that match TRBD2. CDR1 SGHTA and CDR2 FQGNSA come from the germline V gene. The CDR3 has 17 residues. J gave up 2 bases and V 0 bases, and 4 bases lay outside the gene matches. The CDR3 coding sequence is TGTGCCAGCAGCTTAGCGACTAGCGGGAGGAGTCCCTACGAGCAGTACTTC. This encodes CASSLATSGRSPYEQYF.

This clonotype was detected ten times or more. The V gene is TRBV7-2, the J gene TRBJ2-7; TRBD2 aligns across 9 bases. J gave up 4 bases and V 2 bases, and 18 bases lay outside the gene matches. The CDR3 is 19 residues long. Germline V gene lookup returns CDR1 SGHTA and CDR2 FQGNSA. The CDR3 region is CASSLLSNMAGGLPYEQYF. Here the CDR3 DNA reads TGTGCCAGCAGCTTATTGAGTAATATGGCGGGGGGGCTTCCGTACGAGCAGTACTTC.

In this sample, this clonotype turned up a few times. The J gene is TRBJ2-5, the V gene TRBV5-1, with 9 nucleotides matching TRBD1. The V gene end was trimmed by 4 bases and the J gene end by 5 bases; junction bases not matched to a gene: 15. The V gene's germline CDR1 is SGHRS and CDR2 YFSETQ. The CDR3 totals 17 residues. CDR3: CASSAVPGQGRAETQYF. CDR3 bases: TGCGCCAGCAGCGCAGTCCCGGGACAGGGCCGGGCGGAGACCCAGTACTTC.

In this sample, this clonotype turned up a few times. The chain is built from TRBV4-1 and TRBJ2-7; D gene unclear. Germline V gives CDR1 MGHRA, CDR2 YSYEKL. Trimming shortened V by 2 bases and J by 4 bases, and 9 bases separated the two germline ends. The length of the CDR3 is 13 residues. The chain's CDR3 is CASSQSVGYEQYF. CDR3 sequence (DNA): TGCGCCAGCAGCCAAAGTGTTGGTTACGAGCAGTACTTC.

This clonotype has at least ten counts. The genes are TRBV7-8 and TRBJ2-3, with D tentatively TRBD2 (6 bases). Trimming stripped 1 base from V and 4 bases from J, with 9 bases between. CDR1 and CDR2 from the germline V gene are SGHVS and FQNEAQ. The CDR3 consists of 14 residues. CDR3 amino acids: CASSLVSGPDTQYF. CDR3 nucleotide sequence: TGTGCCAGCAGCTTAGTAAGCGGGCCAGATACGCAGTATTTT.

This clonotype was seen only a few times. The chain employs TRBV11-2 and TRBJ2-5; 10 bases map to TRBD2. The CDR3 is 14 amino acids. Germline lookup yields CDR1 SGHAT and CDR2 FQNNGV. V dropped 7 bases and J dropped 6; count of bases not matched to a gene: 8. The chain's CDR3 is CASTSSGGGKTQYF. The DNA of the CDR3 is TGTGCCAGCACTTCTAGCGGGGGAGGGAAGACCCAGTACTTC.

CDR3 sequence (DNA): TGTGCCAGCAGCGTAGCTCCCGGGGGAACCACCAATGAGCAGTTCTTC. Its translation: CASSVAPGGTTNEQFF. The rearrangement uses TRBV9 and TRBJ2-1, with D perhaps matching TRBD2 (6 bases). Germline V gene lookup returns CDR1 SGDLS and CDR2 YYNGEE. There are 16 residues in the CDR3. Trimming cost V 0 bases and J 6 bases, with 16 bases left between them.

In this sample, this clonotype turned up a few times. This rearrangement joins TRBV29-1 to TRBJ2-2; D is unclear. V lost 7 bases and J 1 base, leaving 19 bases between the germline ends. CDR1 is SQVTM, CDR2 ANQGSEA, per germline. This CDR3 is built from 16 residues. The CDR3 sequence is CSALFPPPENTGELFF. Here the CDR3 DNA reads TGCAGCGCCCTGTTCCCCCCCCCCGAGAACACCGGGGAGCTGTTTTTT.

This clonotype was seen repeatedly, ten times or more. V is TRBV18 and J is TRBJ1-1; 8 bases agree with TRBD1. Germline trimming cut 3 bases from V and 2 bases from J; bases unmatched to any gene: 8. CDR1 KGHSH and CDR2 LQKENI come from the germline V gene. The CDR3 extends over 16 amino acids. CDR3 in amino acids: CASSPKIQGANTEAFF. DNA of the CDR3: TGTGCCAGCTCACCTAAAATTCAGGGGGCAAACACTGAAGCTTTCTTT.

This clonotype came up many times. This chain uses TRBV10-3 with TRBJ2-1; the match to TRBD1 covers 7 bases. J lost 1 base, V lost 2 bases, and 5 bases had no gene match. Germline CDR1 is ENHRY and CDR2 is SYGVKD. The CDR3 runs 16 residues. CDR3: CAISERQGKSYNEQFF. The CDR3 DNA sequence: TGTGCCATCAGTGAGAGACAGGGCAAATCCTACAATGAGCAGTTCTTC.

This clonotype was detected ten times or more. It is likely a read error, because the conserved phenylalanine at the end of the CDR3 is missing. This chain uses TRBV6-2 or TRBV6-3 with TRBJ2-7; D is uncertain. The germline V gene has CDR1 MNHEY and CDR2 SVGEGT. The V and J ends lost 0 bases and 5 bases respectively, with 5 bases between them. The CDR3 length is 12 residues. CDR3: CASSYSRNEQYL. CDR3 sequence (DNA): TGTGCCAGCAGTTACTCACGGAACGAGCAGTACCTC.

There are many counts of this clonotype. The rearrangement joins TRBV5-1 to TRBJ2-2, with D perhaps matching TRBD1 (6 bases). The V gene lost 7 bases and the J gene lost 0 bases, with 13 bases spanning the gap. Germline values: CDR1 SGHRS, CDR2 YFSETQ. The CDR3 loop spans 15 amino acids. The CDR3, as DNA: TGCGCCAGCCAAACAGGGCCCGCGAACACCGGGGAGCTGTTTTTT. Translated: CASQTGPANTGELFF.

This chain links TRBV27 with TRBJ2-3, with D tentatively TRBD1 (5 bases). This CDR3 has 13 amino acids. V lost 3 bases, J lost 2 bases, and 6 bases lay in between. The germline V gene encodes CDR1 MNHEY and CDR2 SMNVEV (reference sequence). CDR3 DNA: TGTGCCAGCAGTTTCAGGGACACAGATACGCAGTATTTT. Its protein product is CASSFRDTDTQYF.

The chain employs TRBV9 and TRBJ1-4; D not certain. Per germline, CDR1 SGDLS and CDR2 YYNGEE. V lost 5 bases and J lost 4, with 12 bases in between. This CDR3 contains 14 residues. CDR3 nucleotides: TGTGCCAGCAGTCCGAGACAACATAATGAAAAACTGTTTTTT. Protein: CASSPRQHNEKLFF.

This chain connects TRBV11-2 to TRBJ1-1; D remains unclear. Germline CDR1 is SGHAT and CDR2 is FQNNGV. Trimming shortened V by 5 bases and J by 1 base, and 8 bases separated the two germline ends. This CDR3 has 13 amino acids. CDR3 loop: CASSPRWNTEAFF. The CDR3 DNA sequence: TGTGCCAGCAGCCCCAGATGGAACACTGAAGCTTTCTTT.

The genes are TRBV30 and TRBJ1-2; D is undetermined. V was shortened by 4 bases and J by 7 bases, with 10 bases between the two germline ends. Looked up from germline, CDR1 is GTSNPN and CDR2 is SVGIG (reference sequence). The CDR3 loop spans 11 amino acids. The CDR3 protein is CAWKVHSGYTF. CDR3 nucleotide sequence: TGTGCCTGGAAAGTTCACAGTGGCTACACCTTC.

This clonotype was counted ten times or more. The chain combines TRBV24-1 with TRBJ2-1, with D perhaps TRBD1 (5 bases). V dropped 0 bases and J dropped 6 bases, with 11 bases sitting between them. Germline CDR1 and CDR2: KGHDR and SFDVKD. The CDR3 contains 15 residues. The CDR3 nucleotides are TGTGCCACCAGTGATTTGCGATCAGGGTCCAATGAGCAGTTCTTC. This sequence encodes CATSDLRSGSNEQFF.

V and J are TRBV5-1 and TRBJ1-2, with unresolved D. Trimming removed 4 bases from V and 7 bases from J, with 11 bases in between. The CDR3 runs to 12 residues. Germline V gene sequence: CDR1 SGHRS, CDR2 YFSETQ. CDR3 in DNA: TGCGCCAGCAGCCTACGGACGGGTGGCTACACCTTC. It specifies CASSLRTGGYTF.